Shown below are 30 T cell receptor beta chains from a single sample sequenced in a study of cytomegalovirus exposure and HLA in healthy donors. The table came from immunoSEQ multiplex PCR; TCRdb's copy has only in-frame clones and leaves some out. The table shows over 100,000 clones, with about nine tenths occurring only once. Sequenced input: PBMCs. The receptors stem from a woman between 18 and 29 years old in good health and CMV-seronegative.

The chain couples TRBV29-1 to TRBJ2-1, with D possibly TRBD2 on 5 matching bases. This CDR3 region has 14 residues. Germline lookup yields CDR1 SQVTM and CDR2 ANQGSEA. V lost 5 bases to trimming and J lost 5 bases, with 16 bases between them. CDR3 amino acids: CSVPSGGINNEQFF. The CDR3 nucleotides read TGCAGCGTTCCAAGCGGCGGCATCAACAATGAGCAGTTCTTC.

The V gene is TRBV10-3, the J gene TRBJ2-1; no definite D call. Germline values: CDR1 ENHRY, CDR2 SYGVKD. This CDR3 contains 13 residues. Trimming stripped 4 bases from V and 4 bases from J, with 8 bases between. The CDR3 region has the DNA TGTGCCATCAGTGCAGAAGCGTACAATGAGCAGTTCTTC. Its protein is CAISAEAYNEQFF.

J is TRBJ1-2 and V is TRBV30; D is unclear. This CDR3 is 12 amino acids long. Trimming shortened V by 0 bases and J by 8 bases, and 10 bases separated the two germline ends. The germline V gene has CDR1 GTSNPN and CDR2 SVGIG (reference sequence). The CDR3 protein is CAWSVQGGGYTF. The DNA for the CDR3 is TGTGCCTGGAGTGTACAAGGAGGCGGCTACACCTTC.

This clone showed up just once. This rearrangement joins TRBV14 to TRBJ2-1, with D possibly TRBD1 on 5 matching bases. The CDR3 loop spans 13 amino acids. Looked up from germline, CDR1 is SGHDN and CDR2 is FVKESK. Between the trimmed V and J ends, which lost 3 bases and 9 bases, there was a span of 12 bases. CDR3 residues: CASSHTGVSEQFF. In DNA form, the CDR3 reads TGTGCCAGCAGCCACACAGGCGTAAGTGAGCAGTTCTTC. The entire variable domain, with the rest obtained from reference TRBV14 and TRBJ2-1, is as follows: EAGVTQFPSHSVIEKGQTVTLRCDPISGHDNLYWYRRVMGKEIKFLLHFVKESKQDESGMPNNRFLAERTGGTYSTLKVQPAELEDSGVYFCASSHTGVSEQFFGPGTRLTVL.

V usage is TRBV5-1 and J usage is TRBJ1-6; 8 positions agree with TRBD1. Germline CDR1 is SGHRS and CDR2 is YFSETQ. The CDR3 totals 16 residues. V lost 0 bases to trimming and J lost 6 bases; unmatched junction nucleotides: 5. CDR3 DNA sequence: TGCGCCAGCAGCTTGGCCCCCCAGGGGGCTAATTCACCCCTCCACTTT. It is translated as CASSLAPQGANSPLHF.

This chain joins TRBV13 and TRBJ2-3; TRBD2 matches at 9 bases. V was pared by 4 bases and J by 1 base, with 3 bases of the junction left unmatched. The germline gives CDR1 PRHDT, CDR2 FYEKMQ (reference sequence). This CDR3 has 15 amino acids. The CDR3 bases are TGTGCCAGCAGCTACCCTAGCGGGGGCACAGATACGCAGTATTTT. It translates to CASSYPSGGTDTQYF.

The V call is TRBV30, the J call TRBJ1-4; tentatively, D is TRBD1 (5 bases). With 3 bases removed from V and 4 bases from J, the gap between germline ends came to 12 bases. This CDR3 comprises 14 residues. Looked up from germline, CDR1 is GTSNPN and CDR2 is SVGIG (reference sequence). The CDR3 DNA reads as TGTGCCTGGAGCGGGGGAAGCGGTAATGAAAAACTGTTTTTT. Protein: CAWSGGSGNEKLFF.

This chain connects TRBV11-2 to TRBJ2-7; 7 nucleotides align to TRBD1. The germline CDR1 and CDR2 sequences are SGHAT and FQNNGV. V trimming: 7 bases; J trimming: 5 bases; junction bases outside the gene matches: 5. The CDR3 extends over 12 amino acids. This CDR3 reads CASTVGGHEQYF. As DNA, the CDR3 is TGTGCCAGCACCGTAGGGGGCCACGAGCAGTACTTC.

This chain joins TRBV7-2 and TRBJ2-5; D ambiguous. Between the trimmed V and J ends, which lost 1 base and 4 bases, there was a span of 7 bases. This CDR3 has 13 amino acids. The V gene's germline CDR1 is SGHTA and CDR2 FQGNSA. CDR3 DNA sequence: TGTGCCAGCAGCTTAGGAGTCTTAGAGACCCAGTACTTC. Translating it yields CASSLGVLETQYF.

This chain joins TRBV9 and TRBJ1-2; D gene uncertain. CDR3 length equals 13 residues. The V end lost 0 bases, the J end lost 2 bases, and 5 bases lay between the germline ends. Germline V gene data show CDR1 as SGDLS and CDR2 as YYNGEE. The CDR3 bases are TGTGCCAGCAGCGTAGAACAGAACTATGGCTACACCTTC. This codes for CASSVEQNYGYTF. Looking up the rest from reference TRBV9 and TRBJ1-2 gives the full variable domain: DSGVTQTPKHLITATGQRVTLRCSPRSGDLSVYWYQQSLDQGLQFLIQYYNGEERAKGNILERFSAQQFPDLHSELNLSSLELGDSALYFCASSVEQNYGYTFGSGTRLTVV.

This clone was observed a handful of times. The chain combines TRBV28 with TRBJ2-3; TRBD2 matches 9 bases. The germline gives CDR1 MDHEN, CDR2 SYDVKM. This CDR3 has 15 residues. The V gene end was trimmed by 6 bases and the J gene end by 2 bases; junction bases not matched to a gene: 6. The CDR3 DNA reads TGTGCCAGCAGCCCGACTAGCGGTTACACAGATACGCAGTATTTT. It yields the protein CASSPTSGYTDTQYF.

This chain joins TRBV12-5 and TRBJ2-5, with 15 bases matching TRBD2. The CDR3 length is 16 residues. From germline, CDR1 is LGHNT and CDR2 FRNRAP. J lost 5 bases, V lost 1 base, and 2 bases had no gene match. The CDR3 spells CASGLGGTSGRETQYF. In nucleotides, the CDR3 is TGTGCTAGTGGTTTGGGCGGGACTAGCGGGAGGGAGACCCAGTACTTC.

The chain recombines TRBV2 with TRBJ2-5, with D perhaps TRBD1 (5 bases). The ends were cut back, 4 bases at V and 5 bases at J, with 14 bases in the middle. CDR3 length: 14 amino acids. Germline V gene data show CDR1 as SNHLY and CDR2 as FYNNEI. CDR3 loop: CASSGQTVGETQYF. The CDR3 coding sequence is TGTGCCAGCAGTGGACAGACGGTTGGGGAGACCCAGTACTTC. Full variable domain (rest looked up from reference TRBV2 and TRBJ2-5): EPEVTQTPSHQVTQMGQEVILRCVPISNHLYFYWYRQILGQKVEFLVSFYNNEISEKSEIFDDQFSVERPDGSNFTLKIRSTKLEDSAMYFCASSGQTVGETQYFGPGTRLLVL.

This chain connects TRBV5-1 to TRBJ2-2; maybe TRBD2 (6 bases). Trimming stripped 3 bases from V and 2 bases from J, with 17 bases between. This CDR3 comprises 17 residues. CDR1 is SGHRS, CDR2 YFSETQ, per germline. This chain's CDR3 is CASSSVGAGANTGELFF. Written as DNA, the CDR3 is TGCGCCAGCAGCTCCGTGGGAGCGGGCGCAAACACCGGGGAGCTGTTTTTT. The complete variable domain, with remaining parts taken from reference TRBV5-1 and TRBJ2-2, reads KAGVTQTPRYLIKTRGQQVTLSCSPISGHRSVSWYQQTPGQGLQFLFEYFSETQRNKGNFPGRFSGRQFSNSRSEMNVSTLELGDSALYLCASSSVGAGANTGELFFGEGSRLTVL.

The CDR3 DNA reads as TGTGCCAGCAGCGTCACAGCTATCTACAATGAGCAGTTCTTC. Amino acid sequence: CASSVTAIYNEQFF. The J gene is TRBJ2-1, the V gene TRBV9; D unresolved. CDR3 length equals 14 residues. CDR1 SGDLS and CDR2 YYNGEE come from the germline V gene. The V gene lost 2 bases and the J gene lost 3 bases, with 9 bases spanning the gap.

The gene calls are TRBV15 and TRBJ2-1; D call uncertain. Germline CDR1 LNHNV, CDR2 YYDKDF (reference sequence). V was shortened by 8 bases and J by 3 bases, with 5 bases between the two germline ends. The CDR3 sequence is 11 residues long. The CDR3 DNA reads TGTGCCACCTCCATCTACAATGAGCAGTTCTTC. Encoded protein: CATSIYNEQFF.

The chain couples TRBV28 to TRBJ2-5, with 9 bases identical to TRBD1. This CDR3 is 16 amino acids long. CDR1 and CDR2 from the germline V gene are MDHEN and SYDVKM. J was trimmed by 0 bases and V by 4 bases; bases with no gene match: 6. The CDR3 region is CASSSDGTGNQETQYF. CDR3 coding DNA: TGTGCCAGCAGTTCGGACGGGACAGGGAACCAAGAGACCCAGTACTTC.

The CDR3 reads CASSLGGGYEQYF. CDR3 sequence (DNA): TGTGCCAGCAGTTTAGGCGGGGGCTACGAGCAGTACTTC. The chain combines TRBV27 with TRBJ2-7; 7 positions agree with TRBD2. The CDR3 is 13 residues long. V lost 2 bases, J lost 3 bases, and 1 base stayed unmatched. CDR1 is MNHEY, CDR2 SMNVEV, per germline (reference sequence).

CDR3 DNA: TGTGCCAGCAGAGCCACCTCCTACGAGCAGTACTTC. This encodes CASRATSYEQYF. The rearrangement joins TRBV6-1 to TRBJ2-7; D ambiguous. The CDR3 sequence is 12 residues long. Germline V CDR1 and CDR2: MNHNS, SASEGT. V was clipped by 6 bases and J by 0 bases, with 6 bases between them.

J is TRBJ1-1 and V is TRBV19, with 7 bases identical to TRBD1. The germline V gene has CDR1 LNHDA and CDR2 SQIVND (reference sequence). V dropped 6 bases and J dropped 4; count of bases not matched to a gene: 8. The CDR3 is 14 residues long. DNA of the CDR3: TGTGCCAGTAGGGGACAGAGAACTCCCACTGAAGCTTTCTTT. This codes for CASRGQRTPTEAFF.

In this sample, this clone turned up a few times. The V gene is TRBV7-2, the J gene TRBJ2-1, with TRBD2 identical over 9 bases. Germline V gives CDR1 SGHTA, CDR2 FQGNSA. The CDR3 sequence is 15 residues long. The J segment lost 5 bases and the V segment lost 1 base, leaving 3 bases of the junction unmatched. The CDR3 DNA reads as TGTGCCAGCAGCTTAGGGCTAGCGGGAAACAATGAGCAGTTCTTC. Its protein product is CASSLGLAGNNEQFF.

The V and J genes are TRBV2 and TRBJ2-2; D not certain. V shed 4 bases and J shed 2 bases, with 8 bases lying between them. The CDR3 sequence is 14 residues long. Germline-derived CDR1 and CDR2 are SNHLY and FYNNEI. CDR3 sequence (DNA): TGTGCCAGCAGTGTCGTCAGTAACACCGGGGAGCTGTTTTTT. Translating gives CASSVVSNTGELFF.

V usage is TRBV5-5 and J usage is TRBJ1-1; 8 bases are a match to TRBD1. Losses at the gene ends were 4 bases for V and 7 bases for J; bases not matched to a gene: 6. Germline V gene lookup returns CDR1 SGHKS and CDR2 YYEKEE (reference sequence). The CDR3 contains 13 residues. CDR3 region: CASSRDRQGEAFF. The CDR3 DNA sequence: TGTGCCAGCAGCCGGGACAGGCAGGGTGAAGCTTTCTTT.

CDR3 DNA sequence: TGTGCCAGCAGCCAAGAAATCGGAGCTCAAGAGACCCAGTACTTC. Translation: CASSQEIGAQETQYF. V gene TRBV4-2 combines with J gene TRBJ2-5; no reliable D call. The CDR3 is 15 amino acids. V was cut by 0 bases and J by 2 bases, with 10 bases left in between. Germline V lookup: CDR1 LGHNA, CDR2 YNFKEQ.

The CDR3 DNA follows: TGTGCCATCAGTTTTGGACAGGGCTATGGCTACACCTTC. Translation gives CAISFGQGYGYTF. The J gene is TRBJ1-2, the V gene TRBV10-3, with 8 positions matching TRBD1. In germline, CDR1 is ENHRY, CDR2 SYGVKD. V lost 5 bases to trimming and J lost 4 bases; unmatched junction nucleotides: 3. This CDR3 has 13 amino acids.

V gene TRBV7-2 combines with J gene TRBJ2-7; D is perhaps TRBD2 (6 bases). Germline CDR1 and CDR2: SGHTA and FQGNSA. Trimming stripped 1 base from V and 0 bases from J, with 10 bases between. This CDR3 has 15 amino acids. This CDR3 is CASSLGLATSYEQYF. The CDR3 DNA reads TGTGCCAGCAGCTTAGGGCTAGCGACCTCCTACGAGCAGTACTTC. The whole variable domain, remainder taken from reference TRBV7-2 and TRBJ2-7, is GAGVSQSPSNKVTEKGKDVELRCDPISGHTALYWYRQSLGQGLEFLIYFQGNSAPDKSGLPSDRFSAERTGGSVSTLTIQRTQQEDSAVYLCASSLGLATSYEQYFGPGTRLTVT.

CDR3 DNA sequence: TGTGCCAGCCATCGACAGGGAGGTAACTACGAGCAGTACTTC. It yields the protein CASHRQGGNYEQYF. The chain employs TRBV6-1 and TRBJ2-7; D possibly corresponds to TRBD1 (7 bases). The germline CDR1 and CDR2 sequences are MNHNS and SASEGT. The CDR3 sequence is 14 residues long. The V gene lost 8 bases and the J gene lost 3 bases, with 17 bases spanning the gap.

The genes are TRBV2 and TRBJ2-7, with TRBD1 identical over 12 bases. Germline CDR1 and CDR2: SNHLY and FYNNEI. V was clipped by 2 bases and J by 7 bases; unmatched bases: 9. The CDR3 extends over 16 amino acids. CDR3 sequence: CASSELGTGGAKEQYF. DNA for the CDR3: TGTGCCAGCAGTGAATTAGGGACAGGGGGCGCGAAGGAGCAGTACTTC.

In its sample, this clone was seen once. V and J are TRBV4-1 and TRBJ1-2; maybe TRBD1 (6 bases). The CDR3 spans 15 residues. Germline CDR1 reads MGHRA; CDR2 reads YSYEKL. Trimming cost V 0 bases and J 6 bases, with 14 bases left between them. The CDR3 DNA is TGCGCCAGCAGCCAAGATGGGAGGGGGAGGGATGGCTACACCTTC. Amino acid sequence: CASSQDGRGRDGYTF.

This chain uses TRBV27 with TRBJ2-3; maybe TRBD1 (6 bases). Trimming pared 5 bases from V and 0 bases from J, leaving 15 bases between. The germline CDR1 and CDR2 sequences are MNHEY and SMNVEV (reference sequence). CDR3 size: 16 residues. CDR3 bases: TGTGCCAGCAGTGCCGAACAGGGTACTAGCACAGATACGCAGTATTTT. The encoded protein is CASSAEQGTSTDTQYF.